Listed below are T cell receptor beta chains from one sample, sequenced in a study of long-term antiretroviral therapy in people with HIV. Sequencing was performed with immunoSEQ multiplex PCR; in TCRdb, only in-frame clones are kept and a portion is missing. The sample includes roughly 25,000 clones, approximately 93% of them seen just once. Sample: unsorted PBMCs, taken 7.6 years after starting antiretroviral therapy. All receptors come from a woman aged 40 to 50 with HIV. Each CDR3 is given with its conserved first and last residue. D genes are given only for firm matches. The size entry is marked missing in some rows and otherwise reads once, few, many or a size class.

j_gene,v_gene,d_gene,abundance,len,CDR3nt,CDR3aa
TRBJ1-3,TRBV9,TRBD1,-,15,TGTGCCAGCAGCCCTCGGGACAGGGACGGAAACACCATATATTTT,CASSPRDRDGNTIYF
TRBJ1-1,TRBV6-5,-,-,13,TGTGCCAGCAGTTACAGGGCGAACACTGAAGCTTTCTTT,CASSYRANTEAFF
TRBJ2-7,TRBV5-5,TRBD2,-,15,TGTGCCAGCAGCCTGGTTCCTAGCGGGGGACACGTGCAGTACTTC,CASSLVPSGGHVQYF
TRBJ1-2,TRBV6-5,-,-,16,TGTGCCAGCAGTTATCAGGATGGTCGAGCTAACTATGGCTACACCTTC,CASSYQDGRANYGYTF
TRBJ1-5,TRBV7-2,TRBD1,-,14,TGTGCCAGCAGCTTAGAGACAGGGAGACAGCCCCAGCATTTT,CASSLETGRQPQHF
TRBJ1-4,TRBV30,TRBD1,-,14,TGTGCCTGGAGTACACAGGGGGGGAATGAAAAACTGTTTTTT,CAWSTQGGNEKLFF
TRBJ2-7,TRBV6-6,TRBD1,-,15,TGTGCCAGCAGCGTGGGACAGGACTTGGGAAGGGAGCAGTACTTC,CASSVGQDLGREQYF
TRBJ2-7,TRBV27,-,-,16,TGTGCCAGCAGTCTTGCAACAGGCCTACTATCCTACGAGCAGTACTTC,CASSLATGLLSYEQYF
TRBJ1-2,TRBV4-3,-,-,13,TGCGCCAGCAGCCAAGTCACAGGCTATGGCTACACCTTC,CASSQVTGYGYTF
TRBJ2-3,TRBV7-2,TRBD2,-,16,TGTGCCAGCAGCTTTCTTAGCGGGGGATACACAGATACGCAGTATTTT,CASSFLSGGYTDTQYF
TRBJ1-1,TRBV11-2,-,-,14,TGTGCCAGCCACCCGGTCAGGGATGACACTGAAGCTTTCTTT,CASHPVRDDTEAFF
TRBJ1-6,TRBV5-1,-,-,16,TGCGCCAGCAGCCCAGGACTGAGACAAAATAATTCACCCCTCCACTTT,CASSPGLRQNNSPLHF
TRBJ2-7,TRBV2,-,-,12,TGTGCCAGCAGTGAGTCAGGGTACGAGCAGTACTTC,CASSESGYEQYF
TRBJ1-4,TRBV7-8,-,once,15,TGTGCCAGCAGCGACCCGACACGGATTATTGAAAAACTGTTTTTT,CASSDPTRIIEKLFF
TRBJ1-3,TRBV7-9,-,-,16,TGTGCCAGCAGCTTCTCCTTTGGCAGTCAAGGAAACACCATATATTTT,CASSFSFGSQGNTIYF
TRBJ1-1,TRBV10-2,-,-,15,TGCGCCAGCAGTGAATGGGCAGAAGTGAACACTGAAGCTTTCTTT,CASSEWAEVNTEAFF
TRBJ2-7,TRBV6-1,-,-,13,TGTGCCAGCGACCTGGACGGAGTCTACGAGCAGTACTTC,CASDLDGVYEQYF
TRBJ2-7,TRBV30,TRBD2,-,14,TGTGCCTGGAGCCTTGGGGCGGGAGACTACGAGCAGTACTTC,CAWSLGAGDYEQYF
TRBJ2-7,TRBV7-9,-,-,14,TGTGCCAGCAGTTTAGACATTATTCCCGGCGAGCAGTACTTC,CASSLDIIPGEQYF
TRBJ1-1,TRBV18,-,-,14,TGTGCCAGCTCACCCGACCGGGGTGCCACTGAAGCTTTCTTT,CASSPDRGATEAFF
TRBJ1-4,TRBV6-5,-,-,15,TGTGCCAGCAGTTACTTCGGGGCGCAAGGTGAAAAACTGTTTTTT,CASSYFGAQGEKLFF
TRBJ1-3,TRBV11-3,-,-,17,TGTGCCAGCAGCTTAGATGGAGAGGGAAGCTCTGGAAACACCATATATTTT,CASSLDGEGSSGNTIYF
TRBJ2-6,TRBV9,-,-,13,TGTGCCAGCAGCGTAGCCGGGGCCAACGTCCTGACTTTC,CASSVAGANVLTF
TRBJ2-7,TRBV14,-,-,13,TGTGCCAGCAGCCAAGGTCCCTTGTACAAGCAGTACTTC,CASSQGPLYKQYF
TRBJ2-1,TRBV2,-,-,12,TGTGCCAGCACCCGACTAGGGAATGAGCAGTTCTTC,CASTRLGNEQFF
TRBJ1-2,TRBV30,-,-,11,TGTGCCTGGGGAGGGAGTTATGGCTACACCTTC,CAWGGSYGYTF
TRBJ2-5,TRBV7-9,TRBD1,-,15,TGTGCCAGCAGCACGGGGACAGGGGGCAGGGAGACCCAGTACTTC,CASSTGTGGRETQYF
TRBJ2-5,TRBV7-2,TRBD2,-,14,TGTGCCAGCAGCTCGACTAGCGGGGTAGAGACCCAGTACTTC,CASSSTSGVETQYF
TRBJ1-3,TRBV7-9,-,-,13,TGTGCCAGCAATGACAGATCTGGAAACACCATATATTTT,CASNDRSGNTIYF
TRBJ1-3,TRBV25-1,-,-,14,TGTGCCAGCAGTGGGGGGGAACCTGGAAACACCATATATTTT,CASSGGEPGNTIYF
TRBJ2-7,TRBV11-2,TRBD1,-,15,TGTGCCAGCAGCTTACGGGACAGGGTTGAAGGAGAGCAGTACTTC,CASSLRDRVEGEQYF
TRBJ2-3,TRBV9,TRBD1,-,15,TGTGCCAGCAGCGAACAGGGGGCCAGTTCAGATACGCAGTATTTT,CASSEQGASSDTQYF
TRBJ1-2,TRBV6-6,TRBD1,-,15,TGTGCCAGCAGTTCCCGGGACAGGCTATACTATGGCTACACCTTC,CASSSRDRLYYGYTF
TRBJ2-7,TRBV19,TRBD1,-,15,TGTGCCAGTAGTATATACGGACAGGGGGCCTACGAGCAGTACTTC,CASSIYGQGAYEQYF
TRBJ2-2,TRBV4-3,TRBD2,-,17,TGCGCCAGCAGCCAAGATCCTTGGGGGGGGAACACCGGGGAGCTGTTTTTT,CASSQDPWGGNTGELFF
TRBJ1-2,TRBV5-6,-,-,12,TGTGCCAGCGCCACGGGTTGGTCTGGCTACACCTTC,CASATGWSGYTF
TRBJ1-2,TRBV19,-,-,15,TGTGCCAGTAGTTTCCAGCTCATGCCCTTGAATGGCTACACCTTC,CASSFQLMPLNGYTF
TRBJ2-3,TRBV20-1,-,-,11,TGCAGTGCTGTCGACTCAGATACGCAGTATTTT,CSAVDSDTQYF
TRBJ1-1,TRBV30,-,-,15,TGTGCCTGGAGAGGTGATGGAGGGGGGTACACTGAAGCTTTCTTT,CAWRGDGGGYTEAFF
TRBJ2-7,TRBV7-2,-,-,12,TGTGCCAGCAGCGCTAGGTGGGAGGCGCAGTACTTC,CASSARWEAQYF
TRBJ1-1,TRBV6-5,TRBD1,-,14,TGTGCCAGCAGCTACAGGGGCGGGGGCACTGAAGCTTTCTTT,CASSYRGGGTEAFF
TRBJ2-7,TRBV15,-,-,13,TGTGCCGTACGACAGGGAGGAGCCTACGAGCAGTACTTC,CAVRQGGAYEQYF
TRBJ1-1,TRBV19,TRBD1,-,14,TGTGCCAGTAGACGGGGGACAGGTCTTTTTGAAGCTTTCTTT,CASRRGTGLFEAFF
TRBJ1-1,TRBV6-6,TRBD1,-,14,TGTGCCAGCAGTTACAACAGGGGGGTCACTGAAGCTTTCTTT,CASSYNRGVTEAFF
TRBJ1-2,TRBV14,TRBD1,once,19,TGTGCCAGCAGCCTAGGATCCTACAGGGGCCGACTCAGACTCTATGGCTACACCTTC,CASSLGSYRGRLRLYGYTF
TRBJ1-2,TRBV2,-,-,15,TGTGCCAGCAGGAGAACAGGAACCACTAACTATGGCTACACCTTC,CASRRTGTTNYGYTF
TRBJ2-7,TRBV2,-,-,12,TGTGCCAGCAGTGAGAAAAAGGTTCTTAGGTACTTC,CASSEKKVLRYF
TRBJ2-5,TRBV4-3,TRBD1,-,15,TGCGCCAGCAGCCAAGTGACAGGGGTTCCAGAGACCCAGTACTTC,CASSQVTGVPETQYF
TRBJ2-7,TRBV15,TRBD1,-,15,TGTGCCACCAGCAGCTGGGACAGGGGGTCTGGCGAGCAGTACTTC,CATSSWDRGSGEQYF